A selection of T cell receptor beta chains follows, all from one sample in a study of T cells after posttransplantation cyclophosphamide. This table comes from immunoSEQ multiplex PCR, and its TCRdb copy is limited to in-frame clones, with some not included. The data show some 53,000 clones, about 86% seen once. Sequenced input: PBMCs. The source is a man aged 25-45 years with a blood cancer, CMV-positive, and with a related stem cell donor. CDR3s include the opening cysteine and the closing phenylalanine or tryptophan. The D gene is left open where the match is weak. Some rows have no size entry. The others give once, few or many, or a class for an expanded clone.

len	v_gene	d_gene	abundance	j_gene	CDR3nt	CDR3aa
14	TRBV7-3	TRBD2	-	TRBJ2-7	TGTGCCAGCAGCTTAGGCGGGAGTTCGAACGAGCAGTACTTC	CASSLGGSSNEQYF
13	TRBV6-5	-	-	TRBJ2-1	TGTGCCAGCAGTTACTCATCAGGGGACGAGCAGTTCTTC	CASSYSSGDEQFF
18	TRBV10-3	TRBD2	-	TRBJ2-5	TGTGCCATCAGTGAGTCGGTTAGCGGGAGGGCCCGGAAAGAGACCCAGTACTTC	CAISESVSGRARKETQYF
13	TRBV30	-	-	TRBJ1-1	TGTGCCTGGAGCCCCCAGGCGAACACTGAAGCTTTCTTT	CAWSPQANTEAFF
14	TRBV18	-	-	TRBJ1-1	TGTGCCAGCTTAGATCGACACACAAACACTGAAGCTTTCTTT	CASLDRHTNTEAFF
15	TRBV11-3	-	-	TRBJ2-7	TGTGCCAGCAGCTTATCCGGAGGAAACCCCTACGAGCAGTACTTC	CASSLSGGNPYEQYF
16	TRBV9	TRBD2	-	TRBJ2-3	TGTGCCAGCAGCGCGGGACTAGCGGCTAGCACAGATACGCAGTATTTT	CASSAGLAASTDTQYF
13	TRBV7-3	-	-	TRBJ2-1	TGTGCCAGCAGCCCCACGGGACAATCATTCCAGTTCTTC	CASSPTGQSFQFF
18	TRBV27	TRBD2	-	TRBJ2-7	TGTGCCAGCAGTCCAAGCGGACTAGCGGGCCGGGGGGCCTACGAGCAGTACTTC	CASSPSGLAGRGAYEQYF
14	TRBV5-1	-	-	TRBJ2-5	TGCGCCAGCAGCCCACCGGTGGGGGGAGAGACCCAGTACTTC	CASSPPVGGETQYF
15	TRBV7-8	TRBD1	-	TRBJ1-1	TGTGCCAGCAGCTCGTCTCTAGGACAGGGGAGGGAAGCTTTCTTT	CASSSSLGQGREAFF
15	TRBV5-1	TRBD2	once	TRBJ2-3	TGCGCCAGCCAGACTAGCGGTTCTAGCACAGATACGCAGTATTTT	CASQTSGSSTDTQYF
15	TRBV2	TRBD1	-	TRBJ1-5	TGTGCCAGCATTAGTAACAGGGGGCCAAATCAGCCCCAGCATTTT	CASISNRGPNQPQHF
15	TRBV18	-	-	TRBJ1-5	TGTGCCAGCTCACCAATGGAAAGCGGCAATCAGCCCCAGCATTTT	CASSPMESGNQPQHF
16	TRBV28	-	-	TRBJ2-3	TGTGCCAGCAGCCTCCTTTTCAGGGCACGATCAGATACGCAGTATTTT	CASSLLFRARSDTQYF
18	TRBV4-1	TRBD2	-	TRBJ2-1	TGCGCCAGCCAGGGACCACTAGCGGGAGGTACCTCCTACAATGAGCAGTTCTTC	CASQGPLAGGTSYNEQFF
15	TRBV7-7	TRBD1	-	TRBJ2-1	TGTGCCGGCAGCCCAGCGACAGGGTTTCTCAATGAGCAGTTCTTC	CAGSPATGFLNEQFF
14	TRBV2	TRBD1	-	TRBJ2-4	TGTGCCAGCTTTCTCGGACAGGTGAAGAACATTCAGTACTTC	CASFLGQVKNIQYF
17	TRBV18	-	-	TRBJ2-5	TGTGCCAGCTCACCAATAGCCGGGACAACCCGTCAAGAGACCCAGTACTTC	CASSPIAGTTRQETQYF
15	TRBV2	TRBD2	-	TRBJ2-1	TGTGCCAGCAGGGCTAGCGGGAGGGTGGACAATGAGCAGTTCTTC	CASRASGRVDNEQFF
14	TRBV5-1	-	-	TRBJ2-3	TGCGCCAGCAGCTTGGGGATGGAGACAGATACGCAGTATTTT	CASSLGMETDTQYF
16	TRBV7-9	TRBD2	-	TRBJ2-7	TGTGCCAGCAGCCCCATTGGGGCGGGAGGGCGGTACGAGCAGTACTTC	CASSPIGAGGRYEQYF
14	TRBV2	TRBD1	-	TRBJ1-4	TGTGCCAGCAGGGGGACAGACGTGTGGGAAAAACTGTTTTTT	CASRGTDVWEKLFF
14	TRBV7-2	TRBD1	-	TRBJ1-1	TGTGCCAGCAGCTTGACAGGGGGCATTACTGAAGCTTTCTTT	CASSLTGGITEAFF
13	TRBV4-3	-	-	TRBJ2-4	TGCGCCAGCAGCCAAGGGCAAACGAACATTCAGTACTTC	CASSQGQTNIQYF
15	TRBV28	TRBD1	-	TRBJ1-1	TGTGCCAGCAGTTTAATAGGGGGCGGGAACACTGAAGCTTTCTTT	CASSLIGGGNTEAFF
15	TRBV5-4	TRBD1	-	TRBJ2-7	TGTGCCAGCAGCCCCGACGGGTACAGGGGGAACGAGCAGTACTTC	CASSPDGYRGNEQYF
13	TRBV6-6	-	medium-sized	TRBJ1-3	TGTGCCAGCAGCACACAGTTAGGAAACACCATATATTTT	CASSTQLGNTIYF
12	TRBV14	-	-	TRBJ1-3	TGTGCCAGCAGTCAATCGGGAAACACCATATATTTT	CASSQSGNTIYF
13	TRBV29-1	TRBD1	-	TRBJ1-4	TGCAGCGCTTGGACAGGGATATGGGAAAAACTGTTTTTT	CSAWTGIWEKLFF
19	TRBV15	-	-	TRBJ2-1	TGTGCCACCAGCAGAGATACGAGGAGGGCCGGAGGGATACACAATGAGCAGTTCTTC	CATSRDTRRAGGIHNEQFF
15	TRBV5-1	TRBD1	-	TRBJ2-7	TGCGCCAGCAGTTATGACAGGGGTGGACCCTACGAGCAGTACTTC	CASSYDRGGPYEQYF
17	TRBV4-1	TRBD2	-	TRBJ2-5	TGCGCCAGCAGCCAATCCCCCTCCTACGCGGGGGAAGAGACCCAGTACTTC	CASSQSPSYAGEETQYF
17	TRBV12-5	-	-	TRBJ2-7	TGTGCTAGTGGTTTGTACGCCTACACGGGAGCCCCCTACGAGCAGTACTTC	CASGLYAYTGAPYEQYF
18	TRBV19	TRBD2	-	TRBJ2-3	TGTGCCAGTAGTATAGAGGTAGAAGGACTAGCGATCACAGATACGCAGTATTTT	CASSIEVEGLAITDTQYF
15	TRBV6-6	TRBD1	-	TRBJ2-7	TGTGCCAGCATAGACAGGGGGCGGCAGAAAGTCGAGCAGTACTTC	CASIDRGRQKVEQYF
13	TRBV5-1	-	-	TRBJ1-1	TGCGCCAGCACACAACAGGGGAACACTGAAGCTTTCTTT	CASTQQGNTEAFF
22	TRBV27	-	once	TRBJ2-5	TGTGCCAGCAGTTCCCGAATCATTGTTTTAAGAACATCAACAGGTTTCCAAGAGACCCAGTACTTC	CASSSRIIVLRTSTGFQETQYF
15	TRBV5-8	TRBD2	-	TRBJ2-5	TGTGCCTCCTATCGACTAGCGGGAGTTCTAGAGACCCAGTACTTC	CASYRLAGVLETQYF
16	TRBV9	TRBD1	-	TRBJ2-1	TGTGCCAGCAGCGTAGGGGCTGGACAGGTAATAAGGGAGCAGTTCTTC	CASSVGAGQVIREQFF
15	TRBV30	TRBD1	-	TRBJ2-1	TGTGCCTGGAGTGTACGGGGGACAGGGGGCGTGGAGCAGTTCTTC	CAWSVRGTGGVEQFF
13	TRBV14	TRBD2	-	TRBJ2-7	TGTGCCAGCAGCCGCGGACTAGAGACCCAGCAGTACTTC	CASSRGLETQQYF